Listed below are T cell receptor beta chains from one sample, sequenced in a study of PD-L1 blockade in urothelial cancer. The data were produced by immunoSEQ multiplex PCR, yet TCRdb's version contains in-frame clones alone and is incomplete. This table has over 45,000 clones, roughly 87% appearing once. The sequenced sample was PBMCs, obtained around atezolizumab (anti-PD-L1) treatment. The receptors stem from a man between 60 and 70 years old with urothelial cancer. Both conserved end residues are part of each CDR3. A D gene is named only where the DNA matches it firmly. The size entry is marked missing in some rows and otherwise reads once, few, many or a size class.

TRBV4-2	TRBD2	TRBJ2-3	.	CASSQDAQRGSTDTQYF	TGTGCCAGCAGCCAAGATGCCCAGCGGGGTAGCACAGATACGCAGTATTTT
TRBV2	TRBD1	TRBJ2-7	.	CASRENRGPYEQYF	TGTGCCAGCAGGGAAAACAGGGGACCCTACGAGCAGTACTTC
TRBV7-2	.	TRBJ2-4	.	CASSPFGGARGVYF	TGTGCCAGCAGCCCTTTTGGCGGGGCCCGGGGTGTGTACTTC
TRBV28	.	TRBJ1-3	.	CASSLQDWGNTIYF	TGTGCCAGCAGCCTCCAGGACTGGGGAAACACCATATATTTT
TRBV6-5	.	TRBJ1-2	.	CASSYRGLGYTF	TGTGCCAGCAGTTACCGGGGTCTTGGCTACACCTTC
TRBV4-1	TRBD2	TRBJ2-4	.	CASSQDPWASGKNIQYF	TGCGCCAGCAGCCAAGACCCCTGGGCTAGCGGTAAAAACATTCAGTACTTC
TRBV7-6	.	TRBJ2-3	.	CASSLGFQSDTQYF	TGTGCCAGCAGCTTGGGCTTTCAGAGCGATACGCAGTATTTT
TRBV10-3	.	TRBJ2-1	.	CAISESSQAYNEQFF	TGTGCCATCAGTGAGTCGAGTCAAGCCTACAATGAGCAGTTCTTC
TRBV6-1	.	TRBJ1-3	.	CASSETNSGNTIYF	TGTGCCAGCAGTGAAACAAACTCTGGAAACACCATATATTTT
TRBV5-6	.	TRBJ2-1	.	CASSLTDNEQFF	TGTGCCAGCAGCTTGACGGACAATGAGCAGTTCTTC
TRBV5-1	.	TRBJ2-4	.	CASSPVRGALDIQYF	TGCGCCAGCAGCCCCGTCAGGGGGGCCCTGGACATTCAGTACTTC
TRBV7-9	.	TRBJ2-5	.	CASSLVGTQETQYF	TGTGCCAGCAGCTTAGTTGGGACTCAAGAGACCCAGTACTTC
TRBV28	.	TRBJ1-2	.	CASSLSPGAGYTF	TGTGCCAGCAGTTTATCTCCGGGAGCTGGCTACACCTTC
TRBV9	.	TRBJ2-4	.	CASSLGARFDKNIQYF	TGTGCCAGCAGCTTGGGGGCTAGGTTTGACAAAAACATTCAGTACTTC
TRBV7-3	TRBD1	TRBJ1-2	.	CASSQGQGDGYTF	TGTGCCAGCAGCCAGGGACAGGGCGATGGCTACACCTTC
TRBV7-9	.	TRBJ1-6	.	CASSFRAENSPLHF	TGTGCCAGCAGCTTCAGGGCAGAAAATTCACCCCTCCACTTT
TRBV11-3	.	TRBJ1-4	.	CASKRGTQEKLFF	TGTGCCAGCAAAAGGGGCACCCAGGAAAAACTGTTTTTT
TRBV6-6	.	TRBJ2-7	.	CASSPPLFF	TGTGCCAGCAGTCCCCCTTTGTTCTTC
TRBV28	TRBD1	TRBJ1-2	.	CASRFIDRGGHGYTF	TGTGCCAGCAGATTTATTGACAGGGGTGGGCATGGCTACACCTTC
TRBV2	.	TRBJ2-5	.	CASSSTGLPQETQYF	TGTGCCAGCAGCTCAACAGGGTTGCCCCAAGAGACCCAGTACTTC
TRBV9	.	TRBJ1-1	.	CASSVETGTEAFF	TGTGCCAGCAGCGTAGAAACGGGCACTGAAGCTTTCTTT
TRBV5-1	.	TRBJ1-1	few	CASSLMGLEAFF	TGCGCCAGCAGCTTGATGGGGCTTGAAGCTTTCTTT
TRBV18	.	TRBJ1-1	.	CASSQGSDGTEAFF	TGTGCCAGCTCACAAGGGAGCGACGGCACTGAAGCTTTCTTT
TRBV19	TRBD1	TRBJ1-1	.	CASSTGQGVALLTEAFF	TGTGCCAGTAGTACGGGACAGGGGGTCGCCCTTCTTACTGAAGCTTTCTTT
TRBV6-6	TRBD1	TRBJ1-6	.	CAGQVSYNSPLHF	TGTGCCGGACAGGTCTCCTATAATTCACCCCTCCACTTT
TRBV5-1	.	TRBJ2-3	.	CASSLRGQVGDTQYF	TGCGCCAGCAGCTTGCGCGGGCAAGTTGGAGATACGCAGTATTTT
TRBV27	.	TRBJ1-5	.	CASSLGQVNQPQHF	TGTGCCAGCAGTTTGGGGCAGGTCAATCAGCCCCAGCATTTT
TRBV29-1	.	TRBJ1-2	.	CSVQRVVYGYTF	TGCAGCGTCCAGAGGGTTGTCTATGGCTACACCTTC
TRBV4-1	.	TRBJ2-7	.	CASSQGGSTFYEQYF	TGCGCCAGCAGCCAAGGAGGTTCCACGTTCTACGAGCAGTACTTC
TRBV5-1	TRBD2	TRBJ2-2	.	CASTPGTSGVSRELFF	TGCGCCAGCACCCCCGGGACTAGCGGCGTTAGTCGGGAGCTGTTTTTT
TRBV18	TRBD1	TRBJ1-1	.	CASSPILGQGDTEAFF	TGTGCCAGCTCACCAATCCTGGGACAGGGGGACACTGAAGCTTTCTTT
TRBV7-6	.	TRBJ2-1	.	CASSLRTAYNEQFF	TGTGCCAGCAGCCTCAGGACAGCCTACAATGAGCAGTTCTTC
TRBV28	.	TRBJ2-4	.	CASSPTRGRLAKNIQYF	TGTGCCAGCAGTCCGACGCGGGGGCGCTTAGCCAAAAACATTCAGTACTTC
TRBV19	TRBD1	TRBJ2-7	.	CASSPKGGQGRYEQYF	TGTGCCAGTAGTCCGAAAGGAGGACAGGGGAGGTACGAGCAGTACTTC
TRBV9	TRBD2	TRBJ2-3	.	CASSRGLAGGSDTQYF	TGTGCCAGCAGTCGTGGACTAGCGGGGGGATCAGATACGCAGTATTTT
TRBV7-9	.	TRBJ1-2	.	CASSLGEGIGGYTF	TGTGCCAGCAGCTTAGGGGAGGGGATCGGTGGCTACACCTTC
TRBV7-3	TRBD1	TRBJ1-2	.	CASSFSGGYNYGYTF	TGTGCCAGCAGCTTCTCAGGGGGTTATAACTATGGCTACACCTTC
TRBV7-2	TRBD2	TRBJ2-7	.	CASSLGSGDSYEQYF	TGTGCCAGCAGCCTCGGTAGCGGGGATTCCTACGAGCAGTACTTC
TRBV7-2	TRBD1	TRBJ2-7	.	CASSLSGQGVYEQYF	TGTGCCAGCAGCCTTTCTGGACAGGGTGTCTACGAGCAGTACTTC
TRBV4-1	.	TRBJ2-2	.	CASSPDDRPNTGELFF	TGCGCCAGCAGCCCTGACGACAGACCTAACACCGGGGAGCTGTTTTTT
TRBV5-6	TRBD2	TRBJ2-5	.	CASSLGRGGGETQYF	TGTGCCAGCAGCTTGGGCCGGGGGGGTGGCGAGACCCAGTACTTC
TRBV4-2	.	TRBJ2-7	few	CASSQDGVGSYEQYF	TGTGCCAGCAGCCAAGACGGAGTGGGCTCCTACGAGCAGTACTTC
TRBV5-1	.	TRBJ1-1	.	CASSPGGGLNTEAFF	TGCGCCAGCAGCCCAGGAGGAGGATTGAACACTGAAGCTTTCTTT
TRBV7-2	.	TRBJ2-6	.	CASSRTRTSGANVLTF	TGTGCCAGCAGCCGTACACGGACTTCGGGGGCCAACGTCCTGACTTTC
TRBV2	.	TRBJ1-1	.	CASSYRLTTEAFF	TGTGCCAGCAGTTACAGGCTCACCACTGAAGCTTTCTTT
TRBV6-5	.	TRBJ1-5	.	CASSYSEGHQPQHF	TGTGCCAGCAGTTACTCGGAGGGGCATCAGCCCCAGCATTTT
TRBV27	TRBD1	TRBJ1-5	.	CASRPQGANYQPQHF	TGTGCCAGCAGGCCCCAGGGGGCTAACTATCAGCCCCAGCATTTT
TRBV6-1	.	TRBJ2-3	.	CASSPGLEADTQYF	TGTGCCAGCAGCCCGGGACTCGAGGCAGATACGCAGTATTTT
TRBV25-1	.	TRBJ1-4	.	CASSEYVANEKLFF	TGTGCCAGCAGTGAATATGTGGCAAATGAAAAACTGTTTTTT
TRBV18	TRBD1	TRBJ1-5	.	CASSPRQGDNQPQHF	TGTGCCAGCTCACCACGGCAGGGGGATAATCAGCCCCAGCATTTT
TRBV18	.	TRBJ2-2	.	CASSPNRQGQNTGELFF	TGTGCCAGCTCACCGAACCGGCAGGGACAAAACACCGGGGAGCTGTTTTTT
TRBV6-5	TRBD1	TRBJ2-7	.	CASSGRGSHEQYF	TGTGCCAGCAGTGGCAGGGGGAGCCACGAGCAGTACTTC
TRBV18	TRBD1	TRBJ1-2	.	CASSPGQGTDGYTF	TGTGCCAGCTCACCGGGACAGGGTACGGATGGCTACACCTTC
TRBV2	TRBD1	TRBJ1-5	.	CASRARQGDSNQPQHF	TGTGCCAGCAGAGCACGGCAGGGGGATAGCAATCAGCCCCAGCATTTT
TRBV18	TRBD1	TRBJ2-7	.	CASSPRTGASYEQYF	TGTGCCAGCTCACCGCGGACAGGAGCGTCCTACGAGCAGTACTTC
TRBV13	TRBD1	TRBJ1-1	.	CASSLNGQVWMNTEAFF	TGTGCCAGCAGCTTAAATGGACAGGTTTGGATGAACACTGAAGCTTTCTTT
TRBV11-3	TRBD1	TRBJ2-1	.	CASSQGQGKAEQFF	TGTGCCAGCAGTCAGGGACAGGGAAAGGCTGAGCAGTTCTTC
TRBV6-5	TRBD1	TRBJ1-5	.	CASSPRDRGKQPQHF	TGTGCCAGCAGTCCTCGGGACAGGGGAAAGCAGCCCCAGCATTTT